One sample yielded the 13 T cell receptor beta chains listed below, sequenced in a study of shared clonotypes between healthy human individuals. Naive CD8 cells, CD45RO-negative and positively selected for CCR7, excluded terminally differentiated effector memory CD45RA+ cells. Profiled with immunoSEQ multiplex PCR; TCRdb holds only in-frame clones, not every one. Found here are millions of clones, roughly 91% of them singletons; the top ten hold 1.7%. Sequences were obtained from naive CD8+ T cells from PBMCs. These receptor sequences come from a man aged 18 to 30 in good health. Some clones in this sample may be carry-over from other donors' samples.

The rearrangement joins TRBV7-9 to TRBJ2-1; D is possibly TRBD2 (6 bases). V was shortened by 5 bases and J by 7 bases, with 24 bases between the two germline ends. The CDR3 runs 17 residues. Germline V lookup: CDR1 SEHNR, CDR2 FQNEAQ (reference sequence). The CDR3 nucleotides read TGTGCCAGCAGCATCCAACGCGGGGAAGTGGGTTGGAATGAGCAGTTCTTC. Translated: CASSIQRGEVGWNEQFF.

The chain joins TRBV5-6 to TRBJ2-3; D is perhaps TRBD2 (6 bases). V dropped 4 bases and J dropped 3 bases, with 18 bases sitting between them. Germline V gene lookup returns CDR1 SGHDT and CDR2 YYEEEE. The CDR3 runs 16 residues. The CDR3 protein is CASSRGSFEWTDTQYF. The CDR3 nucleotides are TGTGCCAGCAGCCGGGGGAGTTTTGAGTGGACAGATACGCAGTATTTT.

J is TRBJ2-3 and V is TRBV7-9; 7 bases are a match to TRBD1. The CDR3 has 16 amino acids. V dropped 4 bases and J dropped 0; count of bases not matched to a gene: 7. Germline-derived CDR1 and CDR2 are SEHNR and FQNEAQ (reference sequence). The CDR3 coding sequence is TGTGCCAGCAGCTCGTCGGACAGGCGTAGCACAGATACGCAGTATTTT. Translation gives CASSSSDRRSTDTQYF.

The J gene is TRBJ2-1, the V gene TRBV7-2, with 11 positions matching TRBD2. The CDR3 covers 15 residues. V shed 2 bases and J 6 bases; nucleotides not matched to a gene: 3. Per germline, CDR1 SGHTA and CDR2 FQGNSA. The CDR3, as DNA: TGTGCCAGCAGCTTATCTAGCGGGAGGTCCAATGAGCAGTTCTTC. The encoded protein is CASSLSSGRSNEQFF. Full variable domain (remainder filled in from reference TRBV7-2 and TRBJ2-1): GAGVSQSPSNKVTEKGKDVELRCDPISGHTALYWYRQSLGQGLEFLIYFQGNSAPDKSGLPSDRFSAERTGGSVSTLTIQRTQQEDSAVYLCASSLSSGRSNEQFFGPGTRLTVL.

The chain couples TRBV29-1 to TRBJ2-6; D is unresolved. The length of the CDR3 is 13 residues. V lost 6 bases to trimming and J lost 2 bases, with 8 bases between them. Germline values: CDR1 SQVTM, CDR2 ANQGSEA. The CDR3 region is CSVPNAGANVLTF. For the CDR3, the DNA is TGCAGCGTCCCCAATGCTGGGGCCAACGTCCTGACTTTC.

This chain joins TRBV27 and TRBJ1-5; D is unclear. The V and J ends lost 2 bases and 0 bases respectively, with 8 bases between them. Germline V gene data show CDR1 as MNHEY and CDR2 as SMNVEV (reference sequence). The CDR3 length is 15 residues. The CDR3, as DNA: TGTGCCAGCAGTTTAATTATCGATAGCAATCAGCCCCAGCATTTT. This translates into CASSLIIDSNQPQHF.

This clone was seen once. The chain combines TRBV9 with TRBJ1-3; 9 nucleotides align to TRBD1. Germline V gene lookup returns CDR1 SGDLS and CDR2 YYNGEE. The trim removed 4 bases at V and 4 bases at J, leaving 9 bases unmatched. The CDR3 length is 16 residues. As DNA, the CDR3 is TGTGCCAGCAGCTTCTTAACAGGGGGCACAGGAAACACCATATATTTT. Translating it yields CASSFLTGGTGNTIYF.

The chain combines TRBV7-9 with TRBJ2-3; maybe TRBD2 (5 bases). CDR1 is SEHNR and CDR2 is FQNEAQ in the germline V gene (reference sequence). This CDR3 spans 13 amino acids. V shed 9 bases and J shed 5 bases, with 15 bases lying between them. As DNA, the CDR3 is TGTGCCAGTGGAGTCGGGGTAGAAGATACGCAGTATTTT. Translating gives CASGVGVEDTQYF.

The chain uses TRBV5-6 and TRBJ2-2; D gene uncertain. Germline values: CDR1 SGHDT, CDR2 YYEEEE. V lost 0 bases and J 1 base, leaving 19 bases between the germline ends. The CDR3 length is 19 residues. The CDR3 loop reads CASSLGNRFERLNTGELFF. DNA for the CDR3: TGTGCCAGCAGCTTGGGGAATCGGTTCGAGAGATTGAACACCGGGGAGCTGTTTTTT.

Points on this clone: One end of the junction does not line up with germline, which may come from a read error. The rearrangement uses TRBV19 and TRBJ2-3, with a possible D match to TRBD2 (7 bases). This CDR3 spans 14 amino acids. Germline CDR1 and CDR2: LNHDA and SQIVND (reference sequence). For the CDR3, the DNA is TGTGCCAGTAGTATCTCCCTCGGGGGGCGGGAGTGGAACTTT. It translates to CASSISLGGREWNF.

Concerning this clone: Other DNA sequences in the same sample also yield this CDR3. The V call is TRBV27, the J call TRBJ1-2, with D perhaps matching TRBD1 (6 bases). The CDR3 spans 15 residues. CDR1 and CDR2 (germline): MNHEY, SMNVEV (reference sequence). V shed 0 bases and J shed 6 bases, with 14 bases lying between them. CDR3 bases: TGTGCCAGCAGTTTATCTCCCCGGACAGAGGATGGCTACACCTTC. Translating it yields CASSLSPRTEDGYTF.

The chain has TRBV20-1 and TRBJ1-2; D gene uncertain. Deletions cut 4 bases from V and 14 bases from J, with 14 bases between. The germline V gene encodes CDR1 DFQATT and CDR2 SNEGSKA (reference sequence). CDR3 length equals 10 residues. The CDR3 DNA sequence: TGCAGTGCTAATTGGTTTCCGGGGACCTTC. This encodes CSANWFPGTF.

This sequence joins TRBV28 and TRBJ2-7; D might be TRBD1 (5 bases). Germline V gives CDR1 MDHEN, CDR2 SYDVKM. Trimming stripped 1 base from V and 5 bases from J, with 12 bases between. The CDR3 extends over 14 amino acids. CDR3 in amino acids: CASSLFRETHEQYF. The CDR3 DNA is TGTGCCAGCAGTTTATTCAGGGAAACCCACGAGCAGTACTTC.